This T cell receptor beta chain was captured by sequencing in a study of blood T cell repertoires in COVID-19 (dated by TCRdb to 2018 to 2020). Background for the entire study: Collaborator samples came from the United States, Italy and Spain and covered acute and convalescent phases of COVID-19. The prospective study material was composed of cDNA or gDNA derived from T cells, B-cell-depleted T cells, or PBMCs. Subjects who had been exposed to COVID-19, were actively infected with it, or had recovered from it provided the deeply sampled blood TCRbeta repertoires that made up the dataset. The repertoires were released in a freely available public database meant as a resource for research on the immune response to SARS-CoV-2. The samples were drawn from two sources: the first 160 participants of the ongoing ImmuneRACE study, and fewer than 1,500 subjects contributed by 6 global collaborators. Nearly every sample came with metadata listing a de-identified subject ID, COVID-19 status, age in years and sex. Where HLA class I and class II types were available, the types were taken from metadata supplied by the sample provider, not from assay-based typing. Overall study results and their limits: The quantity of clinical and demographic metadata differed by source and by participant and was supplied without curation.

TCRbeta CDR3 regions were amplified from genomic DNA using the immunoSEQ Assay, a bias-controlled multiplex PCR. The source study handled its data this way. Within the assay, amplification of reference gene primers was used to estimate how many nucleated cells each sample contained. To quantify the absolute abundance of each unique TCRbeta CDR3 rearrangement, sequence reads were collapsed and filtered. For each sample, productive Simpson clonality was calculated by taking the square root of Simpson's diversity index across productive rearrangements. The clones in this table, taken by TCRdb from immuneACCESS, are in-frame only. Not every clone is retained; where verified, under half of the shortfall comes from an unresolved V gene, and the cause of the rest is unknown. Clonal size and the V and J genes are those of that table, whereas D and trimming came from the DNA. Across this sample there are around 270,000 clones, with roughly 90% seen only once. The ten largest make up approximately 4.3% of the sample.

Of note for this clone: What antigen it recognizes has not been identified. Per-nucleotide qualities are absent, and no much larger clonotype sits a single base away. Other nucleotide sequences from this sample produce the same CDR3.

Each collaborating institution followed its own protocols to collect whole blood in K2EDTA tubes. For TCRbeta analysis, collaborator samples were shipped as frozen whole blood, as isolated PBMCs, or as DNA extracted from either sample type. The source is a man between 40 and 49 years old with acute or convalescent COVID-19. Sequenced input: peripheral blood.

Read as DNA, the sequence is TGCGCCAGCAGCTTGGGTGCGGGAACTGAAGCTTTCTTT. This gives the protein CASSLGAGTEAFF. The chain uses TRBV5-1 and TRBJ1-1; no D segment can be confidently identified. CDR1 and CDR2, looked up from the germline V gene, are SGHRS and YFSETQ. Cut back by 0 bases and 5 bases, the V and J ends lie 8 bases apart. The CDR3 spans 13 residues, from the cysteine through the phenylalanine. Only the CDR3 part of the read is kept: 39 bases, read in frame from the first base. When the CDR3 is completed using the reference TRBV5-1 and TRBJ1-1 genes on either side, the full variable domain is KAGVTQTPRYLIKTRGQQVTLSCSPISGHRSVSWYQQTPGQGLQFLFEYFSETQRNKGNFPGRFSGRQFSNSRSEMNVSTLELGDSALYLCASSLGAGTEAFFGQGTRLTVV.